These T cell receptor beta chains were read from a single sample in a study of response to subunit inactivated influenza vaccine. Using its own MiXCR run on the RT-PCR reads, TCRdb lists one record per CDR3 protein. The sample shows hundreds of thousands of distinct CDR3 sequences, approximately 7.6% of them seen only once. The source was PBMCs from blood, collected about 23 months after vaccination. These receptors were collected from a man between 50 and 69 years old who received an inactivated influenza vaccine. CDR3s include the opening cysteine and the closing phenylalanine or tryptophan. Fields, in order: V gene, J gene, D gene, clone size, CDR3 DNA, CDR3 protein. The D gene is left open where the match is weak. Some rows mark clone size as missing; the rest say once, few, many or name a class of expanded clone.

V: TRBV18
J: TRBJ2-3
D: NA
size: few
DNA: TGTGCCAGCTCACCACCGGGTACGCGGGTTACGCAGTATTTT
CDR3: CASSPPGTRVTQYF

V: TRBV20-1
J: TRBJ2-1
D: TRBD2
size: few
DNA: TGCAGTGCTAGTGAGACTAGCGGCTCCTACAATGAGCAGTTCTTC
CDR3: CSASETSGSYNEQFF

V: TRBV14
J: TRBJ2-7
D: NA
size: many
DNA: TGTGCCAGCAGCCAAGTTACTGTCGAGCAGTACTTC
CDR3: CASSQVTVEQYF

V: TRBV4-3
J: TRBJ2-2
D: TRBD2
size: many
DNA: TGCGCCAGCAGCCTGAGTAGCGGGGGGGCGGCCGGGGAGCTGTTTTTT
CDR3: CASSLSSGGAAGELFF

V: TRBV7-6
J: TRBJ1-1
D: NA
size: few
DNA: TGTGCCAGCAGCAGCTTGGCTAACACTGAAGCTTTCTTT
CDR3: CASSSLANTEAFF

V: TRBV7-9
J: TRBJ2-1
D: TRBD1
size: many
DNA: TGTGCCAGCAGCTTAACGCAGGGGGCAAATGAGCAGTTCTTC
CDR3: CASSLTQGANEQFF

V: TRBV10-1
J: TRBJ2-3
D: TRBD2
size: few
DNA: TGCGCCAGCAGAGAGAGCGGGACCAGCACAGATACGCAGTATTTT
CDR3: CASRESGTSTDTQYF

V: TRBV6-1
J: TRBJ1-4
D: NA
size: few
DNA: TGTGCCAGCAAAGATCACCAGGCAACTAATGAAAAACTGTTTTTT
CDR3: CASKDHQATNEKLFF

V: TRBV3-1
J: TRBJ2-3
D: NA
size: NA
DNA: TGTGCCAGCAGCCCGACCTGGACCACAGATACGCAGTATTTT
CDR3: CASSPTWTTDTQYF

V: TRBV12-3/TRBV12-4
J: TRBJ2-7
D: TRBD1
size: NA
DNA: TGTGCCAGCAGTTTAACAGGGGGGCGGGGCTACGAGCAGTACTTC
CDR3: CASSLTGGRGYEQYF

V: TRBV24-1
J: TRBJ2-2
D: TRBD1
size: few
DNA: TGTGCCACCAGTACCTTTTCAGGGACAGGCACCGGGGAGCTGTTTTTT
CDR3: CATSTFSGTGTGELFF

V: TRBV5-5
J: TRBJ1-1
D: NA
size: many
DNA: TGTGCCAGCACCTTCCAACTAAGGACATCGAACACTGAAGCTTTCTTT
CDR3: CASTFQLRTSNTEAFF

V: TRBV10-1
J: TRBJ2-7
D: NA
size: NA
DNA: TGCGCCAGCAGTCAGGCCCTCTCCTACGAGCAGTACTTC
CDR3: CASSQALSYEQYF

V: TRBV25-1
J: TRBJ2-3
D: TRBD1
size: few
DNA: TGTGCCAGCAGTGATGACAGGGGATTAGGGAGGGATACGCAGTATTTT
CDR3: CASSDDRGLGRDTQYF

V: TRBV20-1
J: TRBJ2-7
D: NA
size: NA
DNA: TGCAGTGCTAGAGAAGACGTCCGGCTGCAGGGATGGGACGAGCAGTACTTC
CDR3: CSAREDVRLQGWDEQYF

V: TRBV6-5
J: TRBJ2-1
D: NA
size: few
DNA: TGTGCCAGCAGTTACTCCGCACTAGCTAACAATGAGCAGTTCTTC
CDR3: CASSYSALANNEQFF

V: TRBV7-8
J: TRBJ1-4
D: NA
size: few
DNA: TGTGCCAGCAGCTTAGGAGGGTTTAATGAAAAACTGTTTTTT
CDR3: CASSLGGFNEKLFF

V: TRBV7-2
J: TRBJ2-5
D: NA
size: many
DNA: TGTGCCAGCAGCTTAGAGGGTGGCGGTGGTGGTACCCAGTACTTC
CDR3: CASSLEGGGGGTQYF

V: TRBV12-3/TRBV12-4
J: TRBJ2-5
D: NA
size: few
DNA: TGTGCCAGCAGTTTAGGGCAGGTACGGGCCCAGTACTTC
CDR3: CASSLGQVRAQYF

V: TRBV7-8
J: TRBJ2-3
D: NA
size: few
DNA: TGTGCAGGGGGCGGGGGGCGCACAGATACGCAGTATTTT
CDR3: CAGGGGRTDTQYF

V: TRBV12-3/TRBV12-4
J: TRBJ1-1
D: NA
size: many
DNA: TGTGCCAGCAGACTCAGGGAGAACACTGAAGCTTTCTTT
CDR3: CASRLRENTEAFF

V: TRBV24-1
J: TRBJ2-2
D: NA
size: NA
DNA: TGTGCCACCGGACGGGGAGGAGACACCGGGGAGCTGTTTTTT
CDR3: CATGRGGDTGELFF

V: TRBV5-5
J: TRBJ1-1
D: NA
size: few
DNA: TGTGCCAGCAGCTTGTCGGGATCGATGAACACTGAAGCTTTCTTT
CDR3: CASSLSGSMNTEAFF

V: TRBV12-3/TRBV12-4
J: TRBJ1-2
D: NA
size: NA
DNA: TGTGCCAGCAGTTTAGGATGGGGGACCGACTATGGCTACACCTTC
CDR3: CASSLGWGTDYGYTF

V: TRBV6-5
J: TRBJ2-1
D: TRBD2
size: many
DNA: TGTGCCAGCAAAAGTTTAGTAGCGGGAGGTGTTTCCTACAATGAGCAGTTCTTC
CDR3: CASKSLVAGGVSYNEQFF

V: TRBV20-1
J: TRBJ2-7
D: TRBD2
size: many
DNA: TGCAGTGCTCCTAGCGGGAGGGTCTCCTACGAGCAGTACTTC
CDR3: CSAPSGRVSYEQYF

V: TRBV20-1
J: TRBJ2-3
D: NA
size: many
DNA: TGCAGTGCTAGAGCGCTCCGAACGGGGGCCGCGATAGTTTCTAGCACAGATACGCAGTATTTT
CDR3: CSARALRTGAAIVSSTDTQYF

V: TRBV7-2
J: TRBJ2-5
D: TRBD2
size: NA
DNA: TGTGCCAGCAGCTTAAGAGCGGGGTGGGGAGAGACCCAGTACTTC
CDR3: CASSLRAGWGETQYF

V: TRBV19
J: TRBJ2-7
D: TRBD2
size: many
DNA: TGTGCCAGTAGTATGCTAGCGGGTGGAGTCGAGCAGTACTTC
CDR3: CASSMLAGGVEQYF

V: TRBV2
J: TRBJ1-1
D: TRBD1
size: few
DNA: TGTGCCAGCAGAGGGACAGTAACCCGATGGACTGGGGCTTTCTTT
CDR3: CASRGTVTRWTGAFF

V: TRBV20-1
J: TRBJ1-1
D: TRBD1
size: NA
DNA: TGCAGTGCTCTCCCCGGGACAGGGGCCCAGAACACTGAAGCTTTCTTT
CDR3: CSALPGTGAQNTEAFF

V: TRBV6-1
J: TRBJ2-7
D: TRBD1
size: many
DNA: TGTGCCAGCAGTATAACAGGGGACTACGAGCAGTACTTC
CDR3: CASSITGDYEQYF

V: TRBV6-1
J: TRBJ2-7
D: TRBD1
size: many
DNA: TGTGCCAGCAGTAGACAGGGCTACTACGAGCAGTACTTC
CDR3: CASSRQGYYEQYF

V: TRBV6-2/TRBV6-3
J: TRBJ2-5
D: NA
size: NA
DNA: TGTGCCAGCGGGTCAGGGGAGACCCAGTACTTC
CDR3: CASGSGETQYF

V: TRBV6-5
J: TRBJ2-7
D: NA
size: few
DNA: TGTGCCAGCAGTTACGCCGGGACGTCCGAAGGCGAGCAGTACTTC
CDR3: CASSYAGTSEGEQYF

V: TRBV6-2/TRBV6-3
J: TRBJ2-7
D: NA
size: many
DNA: TGTGCCAGCAGCCACACTAGTGGACAAGCGATTCCCTACGAGCAGTACTTC
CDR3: CASSHTSGQAIPYEQYF

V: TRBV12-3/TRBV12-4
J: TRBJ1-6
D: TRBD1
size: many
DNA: TGTGCCAGCAGAGCAGGGGGGTCGGGGTCACCCCTCCACTTT
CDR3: CASRAGGSGSPLHF

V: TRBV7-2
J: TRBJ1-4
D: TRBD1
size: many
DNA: TGTGCCAGCAGCTTGGAATCGACAGGGGGACGTAAAAAACTGTTTTTT
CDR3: CASSLESTGGRKKLFF

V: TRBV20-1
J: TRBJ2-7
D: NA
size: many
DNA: TGCAGTGCTAGAGCTCTCGGGACAATGGCCTACGAGCAGTACTTC
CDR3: CSARALGTMAYEQYF

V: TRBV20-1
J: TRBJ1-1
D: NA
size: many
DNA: TGCAGTGCTAGAGATCCCCATTCAAACACTGAAGCTTTCTTT
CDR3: CSARDPHSNTEAFF

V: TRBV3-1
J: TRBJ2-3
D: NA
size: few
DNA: TGTGCCAGCAGCCAAGATGATTGGTGGGGCACAGATACGCAGTATTTT
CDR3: CASSQDDWWGTDTQYF

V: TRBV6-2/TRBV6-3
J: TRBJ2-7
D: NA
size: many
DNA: TGTGCCAGCAGACCGGACAGTTACGAGCAGTACTTC
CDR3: CASRPDSYEQYF

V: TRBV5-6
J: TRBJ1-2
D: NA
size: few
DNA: TGTGCCAGCAGCTCCTCCGGGACTATGCTTTATGGCTACACCTTC
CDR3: CASSSSGTMLYGYTF

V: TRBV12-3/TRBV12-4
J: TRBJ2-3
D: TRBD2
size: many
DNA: TGTGCCAGCAGTCAAGGGACTAGCGGGAGGACAGATACGCAGTATTTT
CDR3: CASSQGTSGRTDTQYF

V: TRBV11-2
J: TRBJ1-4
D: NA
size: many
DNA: TGTGCCAGCAGCCGGGGGAGACCCGGGGGACATGAAAAACTGTTTTTT
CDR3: CASSRGRPGGHEKLFF

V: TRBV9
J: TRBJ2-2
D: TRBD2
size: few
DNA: TGTGCCAGCCAGCGGGAGAACACCGGGGAGCTGTTTTTT
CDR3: CASQRENTGELFF

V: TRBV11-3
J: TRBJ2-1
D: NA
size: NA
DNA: TGTGCCAGCAGCCAGTCTTGGGAGAATGAGCAGTTCTTC
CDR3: CASSQSWENEQFF

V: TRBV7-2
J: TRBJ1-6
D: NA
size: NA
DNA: TGTGCCAGCACCCCCGATAATTCACCCCTCCACTTT
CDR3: CASTPDNSPLHF

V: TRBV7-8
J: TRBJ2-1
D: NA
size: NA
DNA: TGTGCCAGCAGCTTAGCGAGTCCAGGGAGCTACAATGAGCAGTTCTTC
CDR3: CASSLASPGSYNEQFF

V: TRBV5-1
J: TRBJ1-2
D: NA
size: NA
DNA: TGCGCCAGCAGCTTGGTTGGTGCGGAGGGCTACACCTTC
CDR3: CASSLVGAEGYTF

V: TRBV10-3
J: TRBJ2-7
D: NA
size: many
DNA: TGTGCCATCAGTGACGCAGGGTACGAGCAGTACTTC
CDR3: CAISDAGYEQYF

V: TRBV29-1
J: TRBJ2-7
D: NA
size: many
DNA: TGCAGCGTTGAAGATCAGTTCTACGAGCAGTACTTC
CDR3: CSVEDQFYEQYF

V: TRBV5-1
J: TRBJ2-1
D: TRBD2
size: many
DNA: TGCGCCAGCAGGACAGAGACTCTAGCGGGAGGGTCCAATGAGCAGTTCTTC
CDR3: CASRTETLAGGSNEQFF

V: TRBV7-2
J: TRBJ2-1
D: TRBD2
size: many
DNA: TGTGCCAGCAGCTCGACCACCACTAGCGGGGGCCTACCTGAGCAGTTCTTC
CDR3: CASSSTTTSGGLPEQFF

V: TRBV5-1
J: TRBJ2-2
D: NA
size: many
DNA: TGCGCCAGCAGCTTGAGTCCGGCAGGGAACACCGGGGAGCTGTTTTTT
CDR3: CASSLSPAGNTGELFF

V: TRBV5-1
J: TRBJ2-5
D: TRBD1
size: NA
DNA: TGCGCCAGCAGCTTGGCCTCCGCGACAGGGATGGGAGAGACCCAGTACTTC
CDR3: CASSLASATGMGETQYF

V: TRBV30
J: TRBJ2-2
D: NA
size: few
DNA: TGTGCCTGGAGAGGGGGTTCGCGCACCGGGGAGCTGTTTTTT
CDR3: CAWRGGSRTGELFF

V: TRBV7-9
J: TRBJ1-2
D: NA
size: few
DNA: TGTGCCAGCAGCTTAGCGGGCGGGTTCGGAGAAGGCTACACCTTC
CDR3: CASSLAGGFGEGYTF